This paragraph reports one T cell receptor (beta chain). This clone was observed a handful of times. Its specific antigen is unknown. No qualities accompany the bases; no much larger clone lies one base away. The data originate from a study of T cell responses to AZD1222 COVID-19 vaccine (dated by TCRdb to 2020 to 2023). The study in broad terms: A total of about 240 trial participants underwent TCR sequencing, of whom some 210 received two doses of AZD1222 and around 26 received two doses of the MenACWY control vaccine. Trial participants were enrolled by age into subgroups of 18-55, 56-69 and 70-plus years, and roughly 160, 29 and 62 TCR-sequenced participants, respectively, were included in these subgroups. The paper as a whole reports these results and caveats: Participants were mostly white British, with more females than males. The authors suggested clonal diversity may have been underestimated. A significant rise in spike-specific TCR breadth and depth was observed after two AZD1222 doses relative to day 0 and relative to MenACWY recipients. Nearly half of unique spike-specific TCRs reportedly recognized epitopes outside regions mutated in the B.1.351 and B.1.1.7 variants. The whole spike protein was spanned by vaccine-associated CD4 TCRs, and dominant responses were seen in regions 160-218 and 743-854. Because no day 14 peak-response samples were available, repertoires were characterized only after the peak T cell response. Only 5 to 7 AZD1222 recipients were SARS-CoV-2 seropositive at baseline, limiting conclusions about previously exposed vaccinees. The 56-69-year group was small, and its depth increase did not reach significance, likely because of low power.

The CDR3 regions of human TCRbeta chains were analyzed by immunosequencing. Per the authors' processing: TCRs in the repertoires were compared against a reference library of SARS-CoV-2-specific TCRs that had been generated with the MIRA antigen-specificity platform. Breadth was defined as the fraction of unique TCRs that were SARS-CoV-2-associated. Depth was defined as the fraction of total T cells that were SARS-CoV-2-associated. Using the MIRA data, each spike-specific TCR was assigned both to the spike region to which the TCR was reactive and to a CD4 or CD8 class. Log10-transformed breadth and depth values were compared by one-way ANOVA with Sidak's multiple comparisons tests. Imported from immuneACCESS, the table was reduced by TCRdb to in-frame sequences with V and J called. These copies leave out some clones; in studies compared against another copy, an unresolved V gene accounts for under half, and the cause of the remainder is not known. The V and J calls and clone size were taken over from that table, and D and trimming were inferred from the DNA. Present in this sample are 83,000 or so clones, around 89% of which were seen just once. Of the sample, roughly 4.8% falls within the top ten clones.

Per the publication, the time point label means: baseline before first vaccination. According to the study, the label for this sample's treatment or condition signals: meningococcal conjugate vaccine given as trial control. Vaccinee samples came from UK trials COV001 and COV002, including a single-blind randomized controlled phase 2/3 trial of AZD1222 (ChAdOx1 nCoV-19) in healthy adults. For TCRbeta chain sequencing, PBMC samples from trial participants were taken at day 0 and at day 28 after the second dose. The germline V gene specifies MNHEY as CDR1 and SVGAGI as CDR2. Including the terminal cysteine and phenylalanine, the CDR3 comprises 13 residues. Only the CDR3 part of the read is kept: 39 bases, read in frame from the first base. Compared with germline, V lacks 6 bases and J lacks 6 bases; bases without a gene match: 5.

The receptor was derived from an adult in good health. The sequencing used peripheral blood, collected on day 0 of MenACWY control vaccination. The chain was built from TRBV6-5 and TRBJ1-5, with TRBD1 identical over 7 junction bases. CDR3 sequence: CASRRDSLQPQHF. The nucleotide sequence is TGTGCCAGCAGACGGGACAGCCTTCAGCCCCAGCATTTT.